These T cell receptor beta chains were read from a single sample in a study of shared clonotypes between healthy human individuals. This table comes from immunoSEQ multiplex PCR, and its TCRdb copy is limited to in-frame clones, with some not included. This table has 2 million to 2.5 million clones, 93% appearing once. Source material: naive CD4+ T cells from PBMCs. These receptors originate from a man aged 18-30 years in good health. Some clones in this sample may be carry-over from other donors' samples. CDR3s include the opening cysteine and the closing phenylalanine or tryptophan. D genes are given only for firm matches. The size field is filled for only some rows; it gives once, few, many or a size class.

TRBV5-8	TRBJ1-2	NA	NA	CASSLMGYYGYTF	TGTGCCAGCAGCTTGATGGGGTACTATGGCTACACCTTC
TRBV28	TRBJ2-7	NA	NA	CASSLYGVTYEQYF	TGTGCCAGCAGTTTATATGGGGTAACCTACGAGCAGTACTTC
TRBV30	TRBJ2-2	NA	NA	CAWTFLGVWTEGNTGELFF	TGTGCCTGGACCTTCCTGGGGGTGTGGACGGAAGGGAACACCGGGGAGCTGTTTTTT
TRBV7-2	TRBJ2-7	NA	NA	CASSPAHRTYEQYF	TGTGCCAGCAGCCCCGCACACAGAACCTACGAGCAGTACTTC
TRBV27	TRBJ1-1	NA	NA	CASSSPMNTEAFF	TGTGCCAGCAGTTCCCCCATGAACACTGAAGCTTTCTTT
TRBV4-2	TRBJ1-5	NA	few	CASSQEGGLPQHF	TGTGCCAGCAGCCAAGAGGGTGGGTTGCCCCAGCATTTT
TRBV5-3	TRBJ2-7	NA	once	CARSNSTGLSYEQYF	TGTGCCAGAAGCAATAGTACAGGGTTGTCCTACGAGCAGTACTTC
TRBV10-3	TRBJ2-1	NA	NA	CAISEVDPRRGNEQFF	TGTGCCATCAGTGAGGTCGACCCAAGGCGGGGCAATGAGCAGTTCTTC
TRBV6-5	TRBJ1-2	TRBD1	NA	CASGTGEGGYTF	TGTGCCAGCGGTACAGGGGAAGGTGGCTACACCTTC
TRBV6-5	TRBJ2-7	NA	NA	CASSYSGQGEYEQYF	TGTGCCAGCAGTTACTCCGGTCAGGGAGAATACGAGCAGTACTTC
TRBV27	TRBJ2-2	TRBD2	NA	CASTGLAGRLNTGELFF	TGTGCCAGCACCGGACTAGCGGGGAGATTAAACACCGGGGAGCTGTTTTTT
TRBV29-1	TRBJ2-7	NA	NA	CSAGSQVGGEQYF	TGCAGCGCCGGTTCCCAGGTCGGCGGCGAGCAGTACTTC
TRBV19	TRBJ1-5	NA	NA	CASRWEDTDQPQHF	TGTGCCAGTAGGTGGGAAGACACAGATCAGCCCCAGCATTTT
TRBV6-5	TRBJ2-7	NA	NA	CASSERDKQYF	TGTGCCAGCAGTGAGCGGGACAAGCAGTACTTC
TRBV5-1	TRBJ1-1	NA	NA	CASSRDSIDTEAFF	TGCGCCAGCAGCCGGGATTCAATAGACACTGAAGCTTTCTTT
TRBV7-2	TRBJ2-7	NA	NA	CASSSIYVGLKYF	TGTGCCAGCAGCTCAATTTATGTGGGACTGAAGTACTTC
TRBV5-1	TRBJ2-7	NA	NA	CASSLGTADYEQYF	TGCGCCAGCAGCTTGGGGACGGCGGACTACGAGCAGTACTTC
TRBV9	TRBJ1-3	TRBD1	NA	CASSPQGQGTAGNTIYF	TGTGCCAGCAGCCCTCAGGGACAGGGAACTGCTGGAAACACCATATATTTT
TRBV19	TRBJ1-4	NA	once	CASTGRASNEKLFF	TGTGCCAGTACGGGCCGGGCTTCTAATGAAAAACTGTTTTTT
TRBV6-5	TRBJ2-3	TRBD2	NA	CASSYLAGGRGDTQYF	TGTGCCAGCAGTTATCTAGCGGGAGGGCGGGGAGATACGCAGTATTTT
TRBV7-9	TRBJ2-7	NA	NA	CASSEPQNRDILYEQYF	TGTGCCAGCAGCGAGCCGCAGAACCGGGACATCCTCTACGAGCAGTACTTC
TRBV28	TRBJ1-3	NA	few	CASLYRDGIYF	TGTGCCAGCTTATACCGGGACGGGATATATTTT
TRBV5-4	TRBJ2-5	TRBD1	NA	CASSPRDRQSWRDLIETQYF	TGTGCCAGCAGCCCCCGGGACAGGCAATCATGGCGGGATTTAATAGAGACCCAGTACTTC
TRBV29-1	TRBJ2-3	NA	NA	CSVDPQGTDTQYF	TGCAGCGTTGATCCACAGGGAACAGATACGCAGTATTTT
TRBV30	TRBJ2-1	TRBD2	NA	CAWSAYSGYNEQFF	TGTGCCTGGAGTGCCTATAGCGGGTACAATGAGCAGTTCTTC
TRBV5-1	TRBJ2-1	TRBD2	NA	CASSLASGKAYNEQFF	TGCGCCAGCAGCTTGGCTAGCGGCAAAGCGTACAATGAGCAGTTCTTC
TRBV19	TRBJ2-2	NA	NA	CASSIEERRNTGELFF	TGTGCCAGTAGTATAGAGGAACGAAGGAACACCGGGGAGCTGTTTTTT
TRBV5-1	TRBJ1-1	TRBD1	NA	CASSWQGAGTEAFF	TGCGCCAGCAGCTGGCAGGGGGCCGGCACTGAAGCTTTCTTT
TRBV19	TRBJ1-2	NA	NA	CASSGGLARYGYTF	TGTGCCAGTAGTGGGGGACTGGCCCGTTATGGCTACACCTTC
TRBV2	TRBJ2-5	NA	NA	CASKDREETQYF	TGTGCCAGCAAGGACCGCGAAGAGACCCAGTACTTC
TRBV5-4	TRBJ2-3	NA	NA	CAGGGTDTQYF	TGTGCTGGGGGCGGCACAGATACGCAGTATTTT
TRBV7-2	TRBJ2-3	NA	NA	CASSSERTTDTQYF	TGTGCCAGCAGCTCGGAGAGAACCACAGATACGCAGTATTTT
TRBV5-4	TRBJ2-6	NA	NA	CASSFRQGSFGANVLTF	TGTGCCAGCAGCTTCAGGCAGGGGTCTTTCGGGGCCAACGTCCTGACTTTC
TRBV29-1	TRBJ1-1	NA	few	CSVVGAQNTEAFF	TGCAGCGTGGTGGGGGCCCAGAACACTGAAGCTTTCTTT
TRBV10-3	TRBJ2-3	NA	NA	CAISESGKGTDTQYF	TGTGCCATCAGTGAATCAGGGAAGGGGACCGATACGCAGTATTTT
TRBV29-1	TRBJ1-2	NA	NA	CSVESGKRYGYTF	TGCAGCGTTGAATCCGGGAAGCGCTATGGCTACACCTTC
TRBV7-2	TRBJ1-2	NA	once	CASSLVVNNHYRYTF	TGTGCCAGCAGCTTAGTGGTCAACAACCACTATCGCTACACCTTC
TRBV15	TRBJ2-7	NA	NA	CATSRDRLNYEQYF	TGTGCCACCAGCAGAGATAGGCTTAACTACGAGCAGTACTTC
TRBV25-1	TRBJ2-7	NA	NA	CASFYEQYF	TGTGCCTCGTTCTACGAGCAGTACTTC
TRBV6-1	TRBJ1-3	NA	NA	CASSRASGNTIYF	TGTGCCAGCAGCCGGGCTTCTGGAAACACCATATATTTT
TRBV28	TRBJ2-7	NA	NA	CASTKSPYEQYF	TGTGCCAGCACCAAATCCCCCTACGAGCAGTACTTC
TRBV30	TRBJ2-2	NA	NA	CAWSDPGLGGELFF	TGTGCCTGGAGTGATCCCGGGCTGGGCGGGGAGCTGTTTTTT
TRBV6-1	TRBJ1-1	NA	NA	CASSEKVVMNTEAFF	TGTGCCAGCAGTGAAAAGGTGGTCATGAACACTGAAGCTTTCTTT
TRBV9	TRBJ2-2	NA	NA	CASRGGGGRKSGELFF	TGTGCCAGCAGGGGTGGAGGAGGTCGAAAGTCCGGGGAGCTGTTTTTT
TRBV6-1	TRBJ2-3	NA	NA	CASRRLERADTQYF	TGTGCCAGCAGAAGACTAGAACGGGCAGATACGCAGTATTTT
TRBV4-1	TRBJ1-5	NA	NA	CASSQDAGRQPQHF	TGCGCCAGCAGCCAAGATGCAGGACGTCAGCCCCAGCATTTT
TRBV19	TRBJ2-2	TRBD1	NA	CASRSEGQSNTGELFF	TGTGCCAGCCGATCCGAGGGACAGTCGAACACCGGGGAGCTGTTTTTT
TRBV4-1	TRBJ2-7	TRBD2	once	CASSQDQLAGGYEQYF	TGCGCCAGCAGCCAAGACCAACTAGCGGGAGGGTACGAGCAGTACTTC
TRBV20-1	TRBJ2-2	NA	NA	CSASATGELFF	TGCAGTGCTTCCGCTACCGGGGAGCTGTTTTTT
TRBV18	TRBJ1-2	NA	once	CASSPAGGSSAPYGYTF	TGTGCCAGCTCACCGGCGGGGGGATCCTCGGCCCCATATGGCTACACCTTC
TRBV4-3	TRBJ2-1	NA	NA	CASSQAPAGMRAYNEQFF	TGCGCCAGCAGCCAAGCCCCCGCGGGGATGAGGGCCTACAATGAGCAGTTCTTC
TRBV21-1	TRBJ1-3	NA	NA	CASSDTGGSGGNTIYF	TGTGCCAGCAGCGATACAGGGGGATCGGGCGGAAACACCATATATTTT
TRBV9	TRBJ2-1	TRBD2	NA	CASRIGGKGAGGPLDEQFF	TGTGCCAGCAGGATCGGAGGGAAGGGCGCGGGAGGGCCTCTGGATGAGCAGTTCTTC
TRBV5-6	TRBJ1-1	TRBD1	NA	CASSATTGLLSEAFF	TGTGCCAGCAGCGCCACGACAGGGCTGCTTAGTGAAGCTTTCTTT
TRBV10-3	TRBJ2-1	NA	NA	CAISESRQTGTNNEQFF	TGTGCCATCAGTGAGTCGAGACAGACTGGAACCAACAATGAGCAGTTCTTC
TRBV19	TRBJ2-4	NA	NA	CASSHDSLAKNIQYF	TGTGCCAGTAGCCACGATTCTTTAGCCAAAAACATTCAGTACTTC